This T cell receptor beta chain was recovered during a study of blood T cell repertoires in COVID-19. Overall study: There were acute and convalescent COVID-19 samples, and they came from the United States, Italy and Spain. PBMCs, B-cell-depleted T cells, or T cells were the source of the cDNA or gDNA that made up the material.

Clones were sequenced by immunoSEQ multiplex PCR, and TCRdb holds only the in-frame ones, with some missing. The data show fewer than 200,000 clones, under 85% seen once. The length of the CDR3 is 16 residues. With 3 bases clipped from V and 3 bases from J, the junction kept 9 bases outside the gene matches. Germline assignment: CDR1 SGHVS and CDR2 FQNEAQ. The chain recombines TRBV7-8 with TRBJ2-7; 9 positions agree with TRBD1. The sequencing sample was made of peripheral blood. The sequence was obtained from a woman aged 80 or over with acute or convalescent COVID-19. CDR3 protein: CASSLGPGQGYYEQYF. CDR3 sequence (DNA): TGTGCCAGCAGCTTGGGACCGGGACAGGGATACTACGAGCAGTACTTC.